The following is a TCR beta chain sequence with its context. No cognate antigen has been identified for it. Base qualities are not recorded, but no much larger clone differs from it by a single base. This sample is drawn from a study of PD-1 blockade in classical Hodgkin lymphoma (TCRdb year 2020). With respect to the entire study: Nivolumab dosing was 3 mg/kg intravenously every 2 weeks, continuing until either disease progression or unacceptable toxicity. The study used TCR beta sequencing and CyTOF to define a peripheral blood immune signature of response to PD-1 blockade in classical Hodgkin lymphoma.

The time point label, as the study defines it: cycle 1 day 1 (C1D1), immediately before nivolumab initiation. Every trial patient had relapsed after autologous stem cell transplantation, and cohorts A, B and C differed in prior brentuximab vedotin exposure. A total of over 50 patients with relapsed/refractory classical Hodgkin lymphoma made up the trial cohort, and each patient's best overall response was complete response, partial response or progressive disease. Trial patients were treated with single-agent nivolumab in the multi-cohort phase II CheckMate 205 trial. An independent review committee assessed best overall response by applying the 2007 International Working Group response criteria. Trial PBMCs were collected immediately before nivolumab initiation (C1D1) and during therapy at cycle 2 day 1 and cycle 4 day 1. Peripheral blood was collected in 8 mL Vacutainer Cell Preparation Tubes, from which PBMCs were isolated by centrifugation and then cryopreserved.

Here V drops 1 base and J drops 6 bases, and the junction holds 8 bases not matched to any gene. The germline V gene supplies CDR1 SGHVS and CDR2 FNYEAQ. From cysteine to phenylalanine, the CDR3 is 16 amino acids long. The sequence is cut down to CDR3 DNA, 48 bases in frame from base 1. The Qiagen DNeasy kit was used to extract genomic DNA from unsorted PBMCs and from the negatively selected CD4+ and CD8+ fractions. TCR beta CDR3 regions were amplified by immunoSEQ multiplex PCR using primers annealing to V and J segments. Amplification bias was minimized using a synthetic immune receptor repertoire, and residual bias was removed computationally after sequencing. The published analysis was carried out like this. Custom Python scripts were used to quantify repertoire diversity as the Shannon entropy index. Unsorted, CD4+ and CD8+ repertoires were analyzed separately, except for combined analyses in which CD4+ and CD8+ sequences were merged in silico. A clone counted as expanded when the clone's frequency after treatment rose at least 2-fold relative to C1D1, and clones undetected at baseline were given a pseudocount of 0.5. Clones with 0 or 1 copy at C1D1 were defined as singleton clones, while clones with 2 or more copies were defined as non-singleton clones. Clones expanded in unsorted samples were labelled as CD4+, CD8+ or unknown by matching protein sequences in sorted samples from the same patient. Wilcoxon tests on paired samples were used to test diversity changes from C1D1 to C4D1. The source is immuneACCESS, and TCRdb retained only in-frame sequences with V and J called. Part of the clones is not carried over; for the studies checked, unresolved V genes explain less than half of this, and the remainder is unexplained. V and J calls and clone size are those listed in that table; D and trimming were worked out from the DNA. For this sample the table gives more than 25,000 clones, of which approximately 84% were detected only once. Roughly 2.5% of the sample is held by the ten biggest clonotypes.

The paper as a whole reports these results and caveats: Trial patients with a complete response had baseline diversity similar to that of newly diagnosed patients, while partial responders and progressors had significantly lower diversity. A significant rise by C4D1 was seen in CD4+ but not CD8+ TCR diversity (p=0.0027 vs p=0.16), with the rise being most apparent in complete responders (p=0.02). Baseline TCR diversity was reported to be lower in newly diagnosed patients than in healthy donors, and even lower in relapsed/refractory patients. Lower diversity was seen in patients whose nivolumab began less than 1 year after ASCT, and these patients were left out of later analyses so that immune reconstitution would not confound the results. The study was limited to a single clinical trial cohort, and causes of repertoire differences, possibly disease activity or prior therapy, remained undefined.

The sample in question was peripheral blood mononuclear cells (PBMCs), obtained at baseline. The rearrangement combines TRBV7-6 with TRBJ2-2; TRBD1 aligns with 7 central bases. This receptor was taken from a human donor with classical Hodgkin lymphoma. The DNA sequence is as follows: TGTGCCAGCAGCTTAGGGGGACAGAGTTTGTCCGGGGAGCTGTTTTTT. Protein translation: CASSLGGQSLSGELFF.